Below, one T cell receptor (beta chain) is given with its context. This clonotype was seen repeatedly, ten times or more. Its antigen remains undetermined. No quality values exist for individual bases; no much larger clone is one base distant. Library creation used multiplex PCR. The sequencing machine was an Illumina HiSeq 4000. TCR beta libraries were built with iRepertoire HTBI primers and Arm-PCR amplification of CDR3 regions. Gel purification was performed on PCR products prior to sequencing. The authors' analysis ran thus. Across samples, fewer than 70 TRBV and roughly 15 TRBJ segments were identified and used for gene usage analysis of CDR3 amino acid clonotypes. COPE and FqMerger were used to merge filtered high-quality paired reads into contigs. Contigs were aligned with BLAST to IMGT TRBV, TRBD and TRBJ reference genes, and CDR3 was defined per IMGT. Any clonotype with a frequency above 0.1% was counted as a highly expanded clone. Shannon entropy was used to measure repertoire diversity, and the Gini coefficient was used to measure V-J evenness. Clonotypes shared by more than one individual were considered public. In TCRdb, the public reads were trimmed at Q25 with fastp and aligned with MiXCR, with productive beta chains retained. Every CDR3 protein is listed once, alongside the most common genes and DNA of its rows. In this record, the V and J calls reflect TCRdb's handling and not the investigators' own analysis. The sample has 400,000 to 650,000 distinct CDR3 sequences on record, 15% to 20% of them singletons. More than 20% of the sample is in the top ten clones.

This specimen comes from a study of regulatory T cells in long-lasting Graves disease (dated by TCRdb to the early 2020s). General notes on the study: Newly diagnosed Graves' disease patients had taken antithyroid drugs for less than 3 months. This study used TCR sequencing and RNA sequencing of peripheral blood to compare persistent Graves' disease patients against newly diagnosed Graves' disease patients. The study took place in China and was registered as a clinical trial. A total of around 35 samples underwent TCR sequencing, from about 13 patients with persistent Graves' disease and some 20 patients with newly diagnosed Graves' disease. Points the paper makes about the study in general: Lower TCR Shannon entropy and fewer highly expanded clones were observed in persistent Graves' disease patients than in newly diagnosed patients, which suggested clonal expansion. Only the TCR beta chain was sequenced and analyzed. Peripheral blood alone was examined, since thyroid tissue, which constituted the primary lesion, could not be accessed. A larger number of public clonotypes was shared among persistent patients (around 3,000) than among newly diagnosed patients (roughly 1,000). Persistent disease showed preferential use of TRBV28, TRBJ1-2 and TRBJ2-5, whereas newly diagnosed disease favored TRBV20-1 and TRBJ2-1. The authors noted that the small sample size was a limitation that may lower accuracy.

The time point label, as the study defines it: newly diagnosed GD, antithyroid drugs for less than 3 months. For both TCR sequencing and RNA sequencing, RNA was extracted from PBMCs in TRIzol. The diagnosis of Graves' disease was made according to American Thyroid Association guidelines. Patients for the study were recruited at an endocrinology department in Xi'an, China. Each patient gave 9 to 10 milliliters of peripheral blood, collected in an EDTA anticoagulant tube. PBMCs were isolated by Ficoll Paque Plus density gradient separation without further T cell sorting. RNA quality was checked with an Agilent 2100 Bioanalyzer and agarose gel, and concentration with a NanoDrop 2000. V loses 1 base at its end and J loses 2 bases; junction bases beyond the gene matches: 7. The CDR3 has 18 amino acids, counting the end cysteine and phenylalanine. Of all the DNA, just the CDR3 is kept, 54 bases in frame from base 1. CDR1 SGHRS and CDR2 YFSETQ are derived from the germline V gene.

These data are also associated with another study on T cells in Graves' hyperthyroidism and ophthalmopathy. Reported in the second study: Graves' hyperthyroidism was defined as stable when no progression to ophthalmopathy occurred over 18 months of follow-up. The hyperthyroidism patients were between 18 and 65 years old and newly diagnosed, with a disease duration of less than 2 months. The study excluded patients with uncontrolled infections, other autoimmune diseases, pregnancy or lactation. Clinical symptoms, serum thyroxine and TRAb, thyroid ultrasound, and orbital computed tomography formed the basis for the diagnoses. A first-round RT-PCR of the TCR CDR3 used the HTBI primer set with the Qiagen OneStep RT-PCR kit. Most expanded thyroid clonotypes (frequency above 0.001) were also detected in blood, a finding suggesting that blood repertoires may reflect thyroid immune responses. In cross-validation, a model built on a 13 V-J signature told ophthalmopathy apart from stable hyperthyroidism with about 90% sensitivity and roughly 82% specificity, and in testing the same model reached 80%/75%. In validation, the model predicted progression to ophthalmopathy with approximately 71% sensitivity and 72% to 85% specificity, a median of about six months before onset. To identify distinguishing TCR V-J signatures, a discovery cohort of some 100 patients was used, comprising approximately 40 with Graves' ophthalmopathy and some 57 with stable Graves' hyperthyroidism. An independent validation cohort of under 20 hyperthyroidism patients and about 16 patients who later progressed to ophthalmopathy tested prospective prediction of ophthalmopathy. The approximately 90 discovery patients were divided at random into training and test sets in a 7:3 ratio. In about six Graves' hyperthyroidism patients, the study also compared T-cell repertoires from thyroid tissue with T-cell repertoires from blood. Following sampling, methimazole starting at 30 mg daily was given to hyperthyroidism patients, and high-dose intravenous methylprednisolone was given to ophthalmopathy patients. Libraries were constructed in a second round of multiplex PCR, after which size selection and purification were performed. The libraries were sequenced on an Illumina HiSeq2000 using paired-end 100 bp reads. SOAPnuke was used to process the raw data, with reads discarded if the reads contained adapters or uncalled bases, had a mean Phred below 15, or lacked an exact constant-primer or identifier match. COPE v1.2.5 was used to merge high-quality paired reads, and clonotypes were defined as unique nucleotide sequences. MiTCR v1.1 was used to align clonotypes to the IMGT TRBV, TRBD and TRBJ reference segments. The analysis was restricted to V-J combinations with a frequency above 0.0001, which together covered roughly 99% of the repertoires. A TCS score was defined as the ratio of F50 (clonal expansion) to E x V (chaos), with BLOSUM62-based TCRdist applied between CDR3 peptides within each V-J. Welch's t-statistics and random forest reduced 500 to 550 V-J features to roughly 13, which were used in a naive Bayes classifier (R e1071). No statistical method was used to set the sample size in advance, and investigators knew the group allocation. TCR Vbeta CDR3 sequencing of 130 to 150 peripheral blood samples (43 ophthalmopathy, about 80 hyperthyroidism and approximately 17 progressor patients) is reported in the paper.

The sample was peripheral blood mononuclear cells (PBMCs), taken at new diagnosis, from a patient treated with antithyroid drugs. The source of this sequence is a woman aged 40 to 65 with Graves disease. Donor details come from another sample of the same person, matched by shared clones. This sequence uses TRBV5-1 and TRBJ2-1; the junction holds 12 bases that match TRBD2. The DNA reads TGCGCCAGCAGCTTGTTGGCTAGCGGGGGGGAAGCCTACAATGAGCAGTTCTTC. Its protein reads: CASSLLASGGEAYNEQFF.